This TCR beta chain comes out of a study of vaccination and CD4 T cells after COVID-19. Oncomine TCR Beta short-read sequencing was applied to DNA from cultured CD4+ T cells. TCRdb used MiXCR to reprocess the PCR reads, holding one entry per CDR3 protein. The data contain about 11,000 distinct CDR3 sequences, roughly 56% of them seen just once; the ten biggest clones take up over 7%. About this clonotype: Its antigen is still unknown.

The CDR3 runs to 15 residues. V lost 3 bases to trimming and J lost 0 bases, with 12 bases between them. Germline lookup yields CDR1 DFQATT and CDR2 SNEGSKA (reference sequence). Treatment of the sample: approximately 10-day PBMC culture with coronavirus spike peptide pools or control peptides (ViraFEST assay). V and J are TRBV20-1 and TRBJ1-5; the D is unclear. Sequenced sample: CD4+ T cells from blood, cultured in vitro. This TCR derives from a human donor who had recovered from COVID-19. CDR3 amino acids: CSASFEGYSNQPQHF. The CDR3 bases are TGCAGTGCTAGTTTTGAAGGGTATAGCAATCAGCCCCAGCATTTT.